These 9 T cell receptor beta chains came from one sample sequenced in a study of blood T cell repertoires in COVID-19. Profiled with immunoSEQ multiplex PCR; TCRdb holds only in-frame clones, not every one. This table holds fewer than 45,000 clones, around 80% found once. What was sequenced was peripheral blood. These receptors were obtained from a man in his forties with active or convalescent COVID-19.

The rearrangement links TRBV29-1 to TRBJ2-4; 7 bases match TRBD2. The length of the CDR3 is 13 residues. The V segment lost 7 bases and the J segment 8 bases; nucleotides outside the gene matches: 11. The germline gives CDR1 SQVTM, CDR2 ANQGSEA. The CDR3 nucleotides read TGCAGCGCTGGGGCGGGGGTTGGCGACATTCAGTACTTC. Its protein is CSAGAGVGDIQYF.

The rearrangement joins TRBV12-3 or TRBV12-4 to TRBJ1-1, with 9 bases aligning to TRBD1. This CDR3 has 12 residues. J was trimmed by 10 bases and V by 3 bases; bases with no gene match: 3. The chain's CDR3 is CASSFPGQGAFF. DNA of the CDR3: TGTGCCAGCAGTTTCCCGGGACAGGGAGCTTTCTTT.

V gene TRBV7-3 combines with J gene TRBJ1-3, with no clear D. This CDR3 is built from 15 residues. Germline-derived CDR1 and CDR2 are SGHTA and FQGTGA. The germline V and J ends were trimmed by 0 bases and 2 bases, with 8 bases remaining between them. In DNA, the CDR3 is TGTGCCAGCAGCTTAACCGGGGATCCTGGAAACACCATATATTTT. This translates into CASSLTGDPGNTIYF. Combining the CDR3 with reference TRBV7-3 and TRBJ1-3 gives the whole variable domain GAGVSQTPSNKVTEKGKYVELRCDPISGHTALYWYRQSLGQGPEFLIYFQGTGAADDSGLPNDRFFAVRPEGSVSTLKIQRTERGDSAVYLCASSLTGDPGNTIYFGEGSWLTVV.

CDR3 sequence (DNA): TGTGCCAGCAGCCGACTGACAGGGAGAACCGGGGAGCTGTTTTTT. This gives the protein CASSRLTGRTGELFF. The chain has TRBV6-2 or TRBV6-3 and TRBJ2-2; 7 bases align to TRBD1. This CDR3 is 15 amino acids long. Germline assignment: CDR1 MNHEY and CDR2 SVGEGT. Germline trimming cut 6 bases from V and 5 bases from J; bases unmatched to any gene: 9.

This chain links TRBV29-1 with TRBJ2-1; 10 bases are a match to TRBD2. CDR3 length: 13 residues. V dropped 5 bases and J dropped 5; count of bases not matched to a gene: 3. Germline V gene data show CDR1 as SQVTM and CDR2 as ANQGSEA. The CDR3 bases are TGCAGCGTTTGGACTAGCGGAAACAATGAGCAGTTCTTC. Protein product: CSVWTSGNNEQFF.

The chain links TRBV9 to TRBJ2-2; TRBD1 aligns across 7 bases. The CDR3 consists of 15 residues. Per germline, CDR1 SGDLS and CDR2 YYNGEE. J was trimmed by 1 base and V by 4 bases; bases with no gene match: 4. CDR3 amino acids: CASSPRQGNTGELFF. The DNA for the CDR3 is TGTGCCAGCAGCCCTCGACAGGGGAACACCGGGGAGCTGTTTTTT.

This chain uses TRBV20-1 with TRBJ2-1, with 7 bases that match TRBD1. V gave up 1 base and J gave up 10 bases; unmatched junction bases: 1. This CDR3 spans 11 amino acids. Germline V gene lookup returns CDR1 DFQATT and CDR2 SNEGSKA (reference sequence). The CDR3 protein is CSARVGQEQFF. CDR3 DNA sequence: TGCAGTGCTAGAGTGGGACAGGAGCAGTTCTTC.

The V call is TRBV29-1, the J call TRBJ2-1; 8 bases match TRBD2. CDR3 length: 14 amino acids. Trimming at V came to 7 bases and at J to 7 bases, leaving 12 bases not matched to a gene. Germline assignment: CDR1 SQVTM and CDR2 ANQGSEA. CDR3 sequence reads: CSGDSGKGSNEQFF. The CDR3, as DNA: TGCAGCGGGGATAGCGGGAAAGGATCAAATGAGCAGTTCTTC.

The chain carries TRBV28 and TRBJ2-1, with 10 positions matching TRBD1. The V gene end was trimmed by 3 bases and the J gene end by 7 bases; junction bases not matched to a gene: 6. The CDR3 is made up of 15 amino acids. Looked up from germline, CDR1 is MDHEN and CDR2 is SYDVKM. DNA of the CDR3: TGTGCCAGCAGTTTGGGGACAGGGGATAGAAATGAGCAGTTCTTC. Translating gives CASSLGTGDRNEQFF.